These T cell receptor beta chains were read from a single sample in a study of cytomegalovirus exposure and HLA in healthy donors. Assay used: immunoSEQ multiplex PCR; TCRdb lists only in-frame clones, some missing. The sample yields 220,000 or so clones, 65% to 85% seen once. Sequencing was done on a sample of PBMCs. These receptors came from a man between 45 and 60 years old in good health and CMV-seronegative. Both conserved end residues are part of each CDR3. D genes are given only for firm matches. Clone size is given for some rows only: seen once, a few or many times, or a class if the clone is expanded.

CASSGTGGEKLFF | TGCGCCAGCTCCGGGACAGGGGGAGAAAAACTGTTTTTT | - | TRBD1 | TRBJ1-4 | TRBV10-2 | 13
CASSTHRGANEQYF | TGCGCCAGCAGCACCCACCGGGGGGCAAACGAGCAGTACTTC | - | - | TRBJ2-7 | TRBV5-1 | 14
CASSRGTGDTGELFF | TGTGCCAGCAGTCGAGGCACAGGGGACACCGGGGAGCTGTTTTTT | - | TRBD1 | TRBJ2-2 | TRBV25-1 | 15
CASSPRPTAYTDTQYF | TGTGCCAGCAGCCCGCGGCCGACAGCCTACACAGATACGCAGTATTTT | once | - | TRBJ2-3 | TRBV14 | 16
CASSEVRTGIYGQYF | TGTGCCAGCAGTGAAGTGAGGACAGGGATTTACGGGCAGTACTTC | few | TRBD1 | TRBJ2-7 | TRBV25-1 | 15
CASSQEVRLAGSYEQYF | TGCGCCAGCAGCCAAGAAGTTAGACTAGCGGGCTCCTACGAGCAGTACTTC | - | TRBD2 | TRBJ2-7 | TRBV4-1 | 17
CASSLRETYNEQFF | TGTGCCAGCAGCTTGCGGGAGACCTACAATGAGCAGTTCTTC | - | - | TRBJ2-1 | TRBV5-4 | 14
CASSRNTGETQYF | TGTGCCAGCAGCCGGAATACGGGGGAGACCCAGTACTTC | - | - | TRBJ2-5 | TRBV5-4 | 13
CASSLIGGRSNQPQHF | TGTGCCAGCAGTTTAATAGGGGGCAGGAGCAATCAGCCCCAGCATTTT | - | TRBD1 | TRBJ1-5 | TRBV27 | 16
CASSDGGLPPGYTF | TGTGCCAGCAGCGACGGGGGTTTACCCCCCGGCTACACCTTC | - | - | TRBJ1-2 | TRBV6-5 | 14
CASSQGSGGSTGELFF | TGCGCCAGCAGCCAAGGCTCGGGGGGCTCCACCGGGGAGCTGTTTTTT | - | - | TRBJ2-2 | TRBV4-1 | 16
CASSYLFYEQYF | TGTGCCAGCAGTTACCTGTTCTACGAGCAGTACTTC | - | - | TRBJ2-7 | TRBV6-6 | 12
CATSRENRATGELFF | TGTGCCACCAGCAGAGAAAACAGGGCGACCGGGGAGCTGTTTTTT | - | - | TRBJ2-2 | TRBV15 | 15
CAWAGVGNAQFF | TGTGCCTGGGCGGGCGTGGGCAATGCGCAGTTCTTC | - | - | TRBJ2-1 | TRBV30 | 12
CAWSVWGSTETQYF | TGTGCCTGGAGTGTATGGGGCTCAACAGAGACCCAGTACTTC | - | - | TRBJ2-5 | TRBV30 | 14
CASGGTRELNNEQFF | TGTGCCAGCGGGGGGACCCGGGAACTTAACAATGAGCAGTTCTTC | - | - | TRBJ2-1 | TRBV6-5 | 15
CASSMYGSGTGELFF | TGTGCCAGTAGTATGTATGGATCGGGCACCGGGGAGCTGTTTTTT | - | - | TRBJ2-2 | TRBV19 | 15
CASSVRTGSGYEQYF | TGTGCCAGCAGTGTCCGGACAGGGAGCGGCTACGAGCAGTACTTC | - | TRBD1 | TRBJ2-7 | TRBV6-4 | 15
CASSLIAGGFSYEQYF | TGTGCCAGCAGCCTTATAGCGGGAGGGTTCTCCTACGAGCAGTACTTC | - | TRBD2 | TRBJ2-7 | TRBV11-2 | 16
CASSPGYGNYEQYF | TGTGCCAGCAGTCCGGGATACGGGAACTACGAGCAGTACTTC | - | - | TRBJ2-7 | TRBV6-4 | 14
CASSYRAGATGELFF | TGTGCCAGCAGTTACCGGGCAGGGGCCACCGGGGAGCTGTTTTTT | few | - | TRBJ2-2 | TRBV6-5 | 15
CASSVGTGGNEQFF | TGTGCCAGCAGCGTAGGGACAGGGGGCAATGAGCAGTTCTTC | few | TRBD1 | TRBJ2-1 | TRBV9 | 14
CASSRQGVNQPQHF | TGTGCCAGCAGCCGACAGGGCGTCAATCAGCCCCAGCATTTT | - | TRBD1 | TRBJ1-5 | TRBV5-4 | 14
CASSFGGGTANEKLFF | TGTGCCAGCAGCTTCGGAGGGGGCACAGCTAATGAAAAACTGTTTTTT | - | TRBD1 | TRBJ1-4 | TRBV7-9 | 16
CATSTSEYGTQYF | TGTGCCACCAGCACCTCCGAGTATGGTACCCAGTACTTC | - | - | TRBJ2-5 | TRBV15 | 13
CASSLRALAGTTYNEQFF | TGCGCCAGCAGCTTGCGGGCTTTAGCGGGTACCACCTACAATGAGCAGTTCTTC | - | TRBD2 | TRBJ2-1 | TRBV5-1 | 18
CASSLVSGLGSYEQYF | TGTGCCAGCAGCTTAGTGTCCGGTCTAGGCTCCTACGAGCAGTACTTC | once | - | TRBJ2-7 | TRBV7-9 | 16
CASSLTGQGGEQYF | TGTGCCAGCAGTCTAACGGGACAGGGGGGCGAGCAGTACTTC | - | TRBD1 | TRBJ2-7 | TRBV7-9 | 14
CASSPGQGEAGELFF | TGTGCCAGCTCCCCGGGACAGGGAGAGGCCGGGGAGCTGTTTTTT | once | TRBD1 | TRBJ2-2 | TRBV18 | 15
CASSQLATSGGNEKLFF | TGTGCCAGCAGCCAACTCGCCACCAGCGGCGGTAATGAAAAACTGTTTTTT | - | - | TRBJ1-4 | TRBV14 | 17
CASSIRLGTESNEQFF | TGTGCCAGCAGTATACGCCTCGGGACTGAATCTAATGAGCAGTTCTTC | once | - | TRBJ2-1 | TRBV27 | 16
CASSGLGANVLTF | TGTGCTAGCAGTGGCCTTGGGGCCAACGTCCTGACTTTC | - | - | TRBJ2-6 | TRBV9 | 13
CASSVAGNTAGVFNEQFF | TGTGCCAGCAGCGTAGCTGGGAACACTGCGGGAGTATTCAATGAGCAGTTCTTC | - | TRBD2 | TRBJ2-1 | TRBV9 | 18
CASSALRDRDGYTF | TGTGCCAGCAGTGCCCTCCGGGACAGAGATGGCTACACCTTC | - | TRBD1 | TRBJ1-2 | TRBV25-1 | 14
CSVEGSTSGIGEQFF | TGCAGCGTTGAAGGCTCGACTAGCGGGATCGGTGAGCAGTTCTTC | - | TRBD2 | TRBJ2-1 | TRBV29-1 | 15
CASSPREGGRTEAFF | TGTGCCAGCAGTCCTAGGGAGGGGGGCCGGACTGAAGCTTTCTTT | - | - | TRBJ1-1 | TRBV28 | 15
CASSLGRGLGYTF | TGTGCCAGCAGTTTGGGCAGGGGGCTCGGCTACACCTTC | once | TRBD1 | TRBJ1-2 | TRBV27 | 13
CASSFAVNTEAFF | TGTGCCAGTAGTTTTGCGGTGAACACTGAAGCTTTCTTT | - | - | TRBJ1-1 | TRBV19 | 13
CASRPTSEDTQYF | TGTGCCAGCAGACCGACTAGCGAGGATACGCAGTATTTT | - | TRBD2 | TRBJ2-3 | TRBV7-3 | 13
CASRGPRGGYTF | TGTGCCAGCAGGGGGCCCAGGGGTGGCTACACCTTC | - | - | TRBJ1-2 | TRBV28 | 12
CASSQEGAGEQYF | TGTGCCAGCAGCCAGGAGGGGGCTGGCGAGCAGTACTTC | - | - | TRBJ2-7 | TRBV16 | 13
CASRPAGSSYNEQFF | TGTGCCAGCAGACCAGCGGGGAGCTCCTACAATGAGCAGTTCTTC | - | TRBD2 | TRBJ2-1 | TRBV2 | 15
CAWRARDTRTDTQYF | TGTGCCTGGAGGGCCCGGGACACCCGGACAGATACGCAGTATTTT | - | - | TRBJ2-3 | TRBV30 | 15
CASSVEASGSYEQYF | TGTGCCAGCAGCGTAGAGGCTAGCGGGAGTTACGAGCAGTACTTC | once | TRBD2 | TRBJ2-7 | TRBV9 | 15
CASRKWDFTYEQYF | TGTGCCAGCAGAAAATGGGACTTCACCTACGAGCAGTACTTC | - | - | TRBJ2-7 | TRBV27 | 14